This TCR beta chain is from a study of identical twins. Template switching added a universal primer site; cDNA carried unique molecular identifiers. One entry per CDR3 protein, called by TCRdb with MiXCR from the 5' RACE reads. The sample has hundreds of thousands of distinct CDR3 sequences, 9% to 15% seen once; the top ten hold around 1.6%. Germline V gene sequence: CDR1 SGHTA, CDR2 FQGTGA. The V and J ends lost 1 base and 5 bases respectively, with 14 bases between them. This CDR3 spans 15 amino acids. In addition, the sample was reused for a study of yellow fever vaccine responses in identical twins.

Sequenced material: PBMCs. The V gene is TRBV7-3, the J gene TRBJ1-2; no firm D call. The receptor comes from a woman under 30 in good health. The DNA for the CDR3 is TGTGCCAGCAGCTTAAGACCAGATCCAGATTATGGCTACACCTTC. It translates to CASSLRPDPDYGYTF.